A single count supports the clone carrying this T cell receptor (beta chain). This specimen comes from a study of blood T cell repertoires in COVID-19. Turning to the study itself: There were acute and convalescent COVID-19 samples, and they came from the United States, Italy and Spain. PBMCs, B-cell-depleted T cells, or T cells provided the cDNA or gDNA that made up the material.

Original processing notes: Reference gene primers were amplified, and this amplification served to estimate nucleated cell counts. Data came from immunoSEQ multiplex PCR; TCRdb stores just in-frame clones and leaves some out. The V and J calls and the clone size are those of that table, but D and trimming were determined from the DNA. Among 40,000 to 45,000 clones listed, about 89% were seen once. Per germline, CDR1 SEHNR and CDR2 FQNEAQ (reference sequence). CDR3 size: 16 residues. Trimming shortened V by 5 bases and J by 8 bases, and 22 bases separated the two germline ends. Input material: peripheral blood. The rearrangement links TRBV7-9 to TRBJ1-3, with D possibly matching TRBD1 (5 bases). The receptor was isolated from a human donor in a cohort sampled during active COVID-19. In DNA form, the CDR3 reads TGTGCCAGCAGCCCTAGAGGCGCAGGGCGAGAAGACACCATATATTTT. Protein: CASSPRGAGREDTIYF.